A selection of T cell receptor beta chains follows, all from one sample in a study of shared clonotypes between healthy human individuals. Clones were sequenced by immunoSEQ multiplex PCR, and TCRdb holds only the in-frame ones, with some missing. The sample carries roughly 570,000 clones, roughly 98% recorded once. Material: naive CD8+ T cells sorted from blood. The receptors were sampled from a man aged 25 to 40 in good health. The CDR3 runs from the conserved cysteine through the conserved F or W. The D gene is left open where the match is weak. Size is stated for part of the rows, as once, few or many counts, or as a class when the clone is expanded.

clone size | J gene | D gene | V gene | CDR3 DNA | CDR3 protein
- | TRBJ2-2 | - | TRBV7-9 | TGTGCCAGCAGCCAATTCCTAGGAGGGGGCGTCGGGGAGCTGTTTTTT | CASSQFLGGGVGELFF
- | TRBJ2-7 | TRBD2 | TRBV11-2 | TGTGCCAGCAGCCGGGGAGCTAGCGGCTCCTACGAGCAGTACTTC | CASSRGASGSYEQYF
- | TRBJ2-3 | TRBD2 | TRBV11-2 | TGTGCCAGCAGCTTAGGTTTTGGGAGGGCCGTCGCAGATACGCAGTATTTT | CASSLGFGRAVADTQYF
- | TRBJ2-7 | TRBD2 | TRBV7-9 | TGTGCCAGCAGCCCCTTAGTGGGAGGGCCGGGAGAGCAGTACTTC | CASSPLVGGPGEQYF
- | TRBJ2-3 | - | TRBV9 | TGTGCCAGCAGCCCGGACTGGGGGGAGGCCGCAGATACGCAGTATTTT | CASSPDWGEAADTQYF
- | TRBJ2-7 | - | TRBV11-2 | TGTGCCAGCAGCTTAGGTAGTACCTACGAGCAGTACTTC | CASSLGSTYEQYF
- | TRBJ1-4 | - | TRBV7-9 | TGTGCCAGCTCTAGACAGGTCGGTGAAAAACTGTTTTTT | CASSRQVGEKLFF
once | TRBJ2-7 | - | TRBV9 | TGTGCCAGCAGCCCGAGAGACAGAGGAACCTACGAGCAGTACTTC | CASSPRDRGTYEQYF
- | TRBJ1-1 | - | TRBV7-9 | TGTGCCAGCAGCCCCCCAAGTGGCACTGAAGCTTTCTTT | CASSPPSGTEAFF
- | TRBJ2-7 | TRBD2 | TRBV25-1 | TGTGCCAGCAGTGAGGCTAGCGGGCCCTACGAGCAGTACTTC | CASSEASGPYEQYF
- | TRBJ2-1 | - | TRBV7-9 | TGTGCCAGCAGCCCAGACGTAAACAATGAGCAGTTCTTC | CASSPDVNNEQFF
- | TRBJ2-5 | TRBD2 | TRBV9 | TGTGCCAGCAGCGCGGGTAGCGGGAGGGGGGAGACCCAGTACTTC | CASSAGSGRGETQYF
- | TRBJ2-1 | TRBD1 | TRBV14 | TGTGCCAGCAGCCAAGTTTGGGGGACAGGGATCGTCAATGAGCAGTTCTTC | CASSQVWGTGIVNEQFF
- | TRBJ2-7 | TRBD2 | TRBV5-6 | TGTGCCAGCAGCTTGCTAGCGGGAGGCGAGCAGTACTTC | CASSLLAGGEQYF
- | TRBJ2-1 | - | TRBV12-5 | TGTGCTAGTGGAAGAGGGGGTAATGAGCAGTTCTTC | CASGRGGNEQFF
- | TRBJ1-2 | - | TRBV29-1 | TGCAGCGTTGAGTCGAGAGGCGGCTACACCTTC | CSVESRGGYTF
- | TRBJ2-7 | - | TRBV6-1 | TGTGCCAGCAGTGAGCGACTAGTCCCCACCTACGAGCAGTACTTC | CASSERLVPTYEQYF
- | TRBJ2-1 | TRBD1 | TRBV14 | TGTGCCAGCAGCCAAGGGACAGGGGAGCGCAATGAGCAGTTCTTC | CASSQGTGERNEQFF
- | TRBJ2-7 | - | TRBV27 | TGTGCCAGCAGTTTAGCTGGGGCTCCCCACGAGCAGTACTTC | CASSLAGAPHEQYF
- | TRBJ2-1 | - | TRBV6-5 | TGTGCCAGCAGTTTCCAAGGACTGGCCAATGAGCAGTTCTTC | CASSFQGLANEQFF
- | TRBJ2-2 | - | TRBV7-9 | TGTGCCAGCAGCTTAAGAGGCAACACCGGGGAGCTGTTTTTT | CASSLRGNTGELFF
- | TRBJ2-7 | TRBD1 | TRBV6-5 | TGTGCCAGCAGTTACTCCGACAGGGGGGGCTCCGAGCAGTACTTC | CASSYSDRGGSEQYF
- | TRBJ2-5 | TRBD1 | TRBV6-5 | TGTGCCAGCAGTTTCTCCGACAGGGGCGACCAAGAGACCCAGTACTTC | CASSFSDRGDQETQYF
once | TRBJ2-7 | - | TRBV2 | TGTGCCAGCAAGGGGGTAGGCTCCTACGAGCAGTACTTC | CASKGVGSYEQYF
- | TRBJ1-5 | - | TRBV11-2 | TGTGCCAGCAGCAGCCCAGGAGTCCCTAATCAGCCCCAGCATTTT | CASSSPGVPNQPQHF
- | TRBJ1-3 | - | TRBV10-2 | TGCGCCAGCAAGGGTGGAAACACCATATATTTT | CASKGGNTIYF
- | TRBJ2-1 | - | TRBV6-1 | TGTGCCAGCAGTGAAGGGGGCCCTGAGCAGTTCTTC | CASSEGGPEQFF
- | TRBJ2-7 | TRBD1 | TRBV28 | TGTGCCAGCAGGACAGGGGGCGAGCAGTACTTC | CASRTGGEQYF
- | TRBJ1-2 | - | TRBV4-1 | TGCGCCAGCAGCCCCCTGACAAGCTTAAGAGGCTACACCTTC | CASSPLTSLRGYTF
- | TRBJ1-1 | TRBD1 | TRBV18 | TGTGCCAGCTCACCACCTCGCATAGGGACAGGAGTCACTGAAGCTTTCTTT | CASSPPRIGTGVTEAFF
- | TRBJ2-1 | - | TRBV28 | TGTGCCAGCAGTTTGCTTAGGGTCTACAATGAGCAGTTCTTC | CASSLLRVYNEQFF
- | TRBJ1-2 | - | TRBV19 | TGTGCCAGTAGCGCAGCCCCACGGGGGGACTATGGCTACACCTTC | CASSAAPRGDYGYTF
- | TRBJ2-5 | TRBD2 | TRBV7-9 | TGTGCCAGCAGCCTCCTAGGGCGGGAGGGGTTGGAGACCCAGTACTTC | CASSLLGREGLETQYF
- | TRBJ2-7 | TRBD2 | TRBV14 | TGTGCCAGCAGCCACGGTCTAGCGGCCTACGAGCAGTACTTC | CASSHGLAAYEQYF
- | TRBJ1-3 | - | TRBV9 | TGTGCCAGCAGCGCCCGGGACGGCATTGCCTCTGGAAACACCATATATTTT | CASSARDGIASGNTIYF
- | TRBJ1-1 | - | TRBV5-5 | TGTGCCAGCAGTTCCGACAGACTGAACACTGAAGCTTTCTTT | CASSSDRLNTEAFF